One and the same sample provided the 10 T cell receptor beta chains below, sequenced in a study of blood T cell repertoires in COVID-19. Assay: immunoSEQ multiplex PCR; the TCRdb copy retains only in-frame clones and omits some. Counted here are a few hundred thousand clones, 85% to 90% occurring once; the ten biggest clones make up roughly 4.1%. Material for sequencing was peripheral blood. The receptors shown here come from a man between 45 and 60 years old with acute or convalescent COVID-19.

The CDR3 spells CASSRPGQGSSGANVLTF. The CDR3 coding sequence is TGTGCCAGCAGTAGACCCGGACAGGGGTCCTCTGGGGCCAACGTCCTGACTTTC. The chain uses TRBV27 and TRBJ2-6; 9 positions agree with TRBD1. Germline V gene sequence: CDR1 MNHEY, CDR2 SMNVEV (reference sequence). The CDR3 consists of 18 residues. The V gene end was trimmed by 5 bases and the J gene end by 0 bases; junction bases not matched to a gene: 8.

The CDR3 protein is CASSRDIRNTEAFF. The CDR3 DNA follows: TGTGCCAGTAGTCGGGACATTCGGAACACTGAAGCTTTCTTT. V usage is TRBV19 and J usage is TRBJ1-1, with TRBD1 as a possible D gene (6 bases). The CDR3 spans 14 residues. V shed 5 bases and J shed 1 base, with 11 bases lying between them. Per the germline V gene, CDR1 is LNHDA and CDR2 is SQIVND (reference sequence).

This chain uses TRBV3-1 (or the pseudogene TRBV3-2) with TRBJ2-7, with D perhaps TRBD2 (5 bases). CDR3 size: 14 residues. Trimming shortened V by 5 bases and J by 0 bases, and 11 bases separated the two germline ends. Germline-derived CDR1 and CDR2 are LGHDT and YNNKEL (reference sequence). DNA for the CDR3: TGTGCCAGCAGCTTTGGCGGGTCCTCCTACGAGCAGTACTTC. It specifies CASSFGGSSYEQYF.

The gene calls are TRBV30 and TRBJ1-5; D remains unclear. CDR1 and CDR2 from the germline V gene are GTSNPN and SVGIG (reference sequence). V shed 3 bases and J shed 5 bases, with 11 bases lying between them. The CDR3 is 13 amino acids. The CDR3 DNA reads TGTGCCTGGAGAGAAGGGAGCCATCAGCCCCAGCATTTT. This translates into CAWREGSHQPQHF.

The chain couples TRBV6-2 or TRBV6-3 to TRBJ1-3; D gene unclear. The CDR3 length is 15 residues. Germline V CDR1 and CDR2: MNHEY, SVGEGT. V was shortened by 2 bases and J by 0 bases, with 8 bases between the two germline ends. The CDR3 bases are TGTGCCAGCAGTTACGCAGGAAGCTCTGGAAACACCATATATTTT. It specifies CASSYAGSSGNTIYF.

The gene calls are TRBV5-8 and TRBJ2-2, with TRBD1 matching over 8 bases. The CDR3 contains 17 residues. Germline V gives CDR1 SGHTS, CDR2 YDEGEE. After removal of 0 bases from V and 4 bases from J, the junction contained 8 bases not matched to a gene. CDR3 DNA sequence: TGTGCCAGCAGCTTGGCCCCACAGGGGGGCGGCACCGGGGAGCTGTTTTTT. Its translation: CASSLAPQGGGTGELFF.

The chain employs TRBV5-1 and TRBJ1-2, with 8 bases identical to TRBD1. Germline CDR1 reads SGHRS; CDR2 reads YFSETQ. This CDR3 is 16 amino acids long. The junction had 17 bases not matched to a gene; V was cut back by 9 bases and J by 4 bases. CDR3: CATQLDPDRAGYGYTF. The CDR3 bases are TGCGCCACCCAATTGGACCCGGACAGGGCCGGCTATGGCTACACCTTC.

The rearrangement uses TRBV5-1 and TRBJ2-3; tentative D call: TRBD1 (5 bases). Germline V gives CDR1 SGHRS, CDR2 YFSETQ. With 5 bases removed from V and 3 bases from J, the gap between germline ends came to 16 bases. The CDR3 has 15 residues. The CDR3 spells CASSGSGAKTDTQYF. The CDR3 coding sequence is TGCGCCAGCAGTGGTTCTGGGGCTAAGACAGATACGCAGTATTTT.

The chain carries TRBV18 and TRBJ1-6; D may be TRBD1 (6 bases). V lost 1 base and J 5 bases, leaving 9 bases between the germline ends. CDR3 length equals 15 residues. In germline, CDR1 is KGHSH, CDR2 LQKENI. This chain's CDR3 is CASSPQGVNNSPLHF. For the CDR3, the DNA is TGTGCCAGCTCACCACAGGGGGTCAATAATTCACCCCTCCACTTT. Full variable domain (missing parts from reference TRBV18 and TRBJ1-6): NAGVMQNPRHLVRRRGQEARLRCSPMKGHSHVYWYRQLPEEGLKFMVYLQKENIIDESGMPKERFSAEFPKEGPSILRIQQVVRGDSAAYFCASSPQGVNNSPLHFGNGTRLTVT.

This CDR3 reads CASSLERRGQNTGELFF. The CDR3 DNA sequence: TGTGCCAGCAGCTTAGAGCGCAGGGGGCAGAACACCGGGGAGCTGTTTTTT. The chain is built from TRBV7-8 and TRBJ2-2; TRBD1 matches 8 bases. Germline V gene sequence: CDR1 SGHVS, CDR2 FQNEAQ. This CDR3 region has 17 residues. Germline trimming cut 1 base from V and 1 base from J; bases unmatched to any gene: 5.